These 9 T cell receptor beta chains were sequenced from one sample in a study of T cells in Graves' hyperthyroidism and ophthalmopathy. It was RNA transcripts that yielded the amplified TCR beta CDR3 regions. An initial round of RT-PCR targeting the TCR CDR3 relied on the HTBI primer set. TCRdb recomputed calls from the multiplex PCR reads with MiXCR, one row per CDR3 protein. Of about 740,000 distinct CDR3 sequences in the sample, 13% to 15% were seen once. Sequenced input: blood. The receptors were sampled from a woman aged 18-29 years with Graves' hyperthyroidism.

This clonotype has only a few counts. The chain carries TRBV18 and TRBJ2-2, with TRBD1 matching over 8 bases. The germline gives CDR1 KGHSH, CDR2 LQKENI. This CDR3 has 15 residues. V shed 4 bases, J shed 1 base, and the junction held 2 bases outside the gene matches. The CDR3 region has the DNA TGTGCCAGCTCACGAGACAGGGGGAACACCGGGGAGCTGTTTTTT. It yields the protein CASSRDRGNTGELFF.

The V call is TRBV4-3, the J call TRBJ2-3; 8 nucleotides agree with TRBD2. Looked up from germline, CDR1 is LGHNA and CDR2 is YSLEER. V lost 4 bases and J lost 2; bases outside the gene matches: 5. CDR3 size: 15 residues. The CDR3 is CASSPGTRDTDTQYF. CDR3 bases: TGCGCCAGCAGCCCCGGGACTAGGGACACAGATACGCAGTATTTT.

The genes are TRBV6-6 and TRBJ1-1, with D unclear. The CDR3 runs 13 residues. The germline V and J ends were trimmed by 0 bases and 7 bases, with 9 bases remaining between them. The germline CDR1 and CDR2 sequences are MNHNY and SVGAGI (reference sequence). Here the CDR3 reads CASSYSMVSEAFF. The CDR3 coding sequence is TGTGCCAGCAGTTACTCGATGGTGAGTGAAGCTTTCTTT.

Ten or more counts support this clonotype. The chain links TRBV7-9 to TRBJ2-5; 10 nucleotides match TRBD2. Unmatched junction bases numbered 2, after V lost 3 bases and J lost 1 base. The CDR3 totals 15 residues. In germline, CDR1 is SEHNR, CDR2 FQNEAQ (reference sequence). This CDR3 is CASSFLAGVQETQYF. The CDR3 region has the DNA TGTGCCAGCAGCTTCCTAGCGGGAGTCCAAGAGACCCAGTACTTC.

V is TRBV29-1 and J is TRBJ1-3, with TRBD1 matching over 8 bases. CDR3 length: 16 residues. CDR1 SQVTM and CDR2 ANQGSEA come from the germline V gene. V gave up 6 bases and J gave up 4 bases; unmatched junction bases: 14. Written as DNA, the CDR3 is TGCAGCGTGACAGGGGCCAGCCCTTCTGGGGGAAACACCATATATTTT. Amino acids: CSVTGASPSGGNTIYF.

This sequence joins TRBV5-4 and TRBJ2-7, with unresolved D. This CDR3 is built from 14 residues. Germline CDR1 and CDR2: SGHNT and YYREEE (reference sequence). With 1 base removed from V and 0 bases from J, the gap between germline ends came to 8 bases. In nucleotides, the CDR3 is TGTGCCAGCAGCTTGATCGACCTCTCCTACGAGCAGTACTTC. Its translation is CASSLIDLSYEQYF.

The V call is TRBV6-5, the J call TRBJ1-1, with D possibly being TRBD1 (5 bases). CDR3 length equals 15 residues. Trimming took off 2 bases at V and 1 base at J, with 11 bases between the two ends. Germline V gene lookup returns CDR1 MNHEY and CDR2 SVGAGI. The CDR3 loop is CASSYTRQTNTEAFF. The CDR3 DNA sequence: TGTGCCAGCAGTTACACTAGACAGACGAACACTGAAGCTTTCTTT.

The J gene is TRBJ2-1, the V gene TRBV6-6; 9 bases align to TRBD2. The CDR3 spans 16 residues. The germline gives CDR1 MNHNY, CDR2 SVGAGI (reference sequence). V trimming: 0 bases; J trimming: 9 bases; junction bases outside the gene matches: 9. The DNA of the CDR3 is TGTGCCAGCAGTTACTCGTTCCTAGCGGGACTGGGTGAGCAGTTCTTC. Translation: CASSYSFLAGLGEQFF.

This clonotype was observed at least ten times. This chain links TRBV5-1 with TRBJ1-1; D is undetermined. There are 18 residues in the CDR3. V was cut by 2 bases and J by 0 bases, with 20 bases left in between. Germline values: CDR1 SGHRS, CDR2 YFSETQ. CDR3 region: CASSLEQSMITMNTEAFF. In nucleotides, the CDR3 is TGCGCCAGCAGCTTAGAACAGTCGATGATTACCATGAACACTGAAGCTTTCTTT.